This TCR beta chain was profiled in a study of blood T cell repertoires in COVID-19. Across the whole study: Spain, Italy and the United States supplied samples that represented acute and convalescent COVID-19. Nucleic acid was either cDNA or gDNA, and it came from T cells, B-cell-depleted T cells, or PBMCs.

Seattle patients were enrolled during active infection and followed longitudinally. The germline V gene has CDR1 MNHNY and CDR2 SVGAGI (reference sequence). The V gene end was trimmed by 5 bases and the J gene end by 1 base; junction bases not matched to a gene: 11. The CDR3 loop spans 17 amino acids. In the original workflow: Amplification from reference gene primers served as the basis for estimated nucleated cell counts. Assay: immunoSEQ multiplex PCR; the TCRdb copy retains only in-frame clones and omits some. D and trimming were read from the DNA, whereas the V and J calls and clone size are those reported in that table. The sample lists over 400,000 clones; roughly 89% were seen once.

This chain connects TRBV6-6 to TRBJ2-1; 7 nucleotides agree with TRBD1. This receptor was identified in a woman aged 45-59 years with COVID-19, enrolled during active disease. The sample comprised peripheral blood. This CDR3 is CASSPSQGFRSYNEQFF. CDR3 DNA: TGTGCCAGCAGTCCATCACAGGGGTTTAGGTCCTACAATGAGCAGTTCTTC.